This entry is about one T cell receptor beta chain. The antigen it binds to is not known. Base quality data are lacking; no much larger clone is found one base away. These data are taken from a study of OX40 agonist ivuxolimab in advanced cancers. In the study overall: The costimulatory receptor OX40 (CD134) was targeted by ivuxolimab, a fully human IgG2 agonistic monoclonal antibody. Intravenous ivuxolimab was administered to patients every 2 weeks at six dose levels: 0.01, 0.1, 0.3, 1.5, 3 and 10 mg/kg. Of the approximately 50 dose-escalation patients, hepatocellular carcinoma was present in about 20, melanoma in roughly 15, renal cell carcinoma in 9 and head and neck cancer in 9. In the dose-escalation cohort, 82.7% of patients were male, and the mean age was approximately 60 years, with a range of roughly 23 to 85. Patients were allowed to have had prior anti-PD-1, anti-PD-L1 or anti-CTLA-4 therapy, and around 40% of the dose-escalation patients had previously received checkpoint inhibitors. Partial responses occurred in three dose-escalation patients: two with cutaneous melanoma and one with hepatocellular carcinoma. Peripheral TCRbeta sequencing was intended to test whether TCR sequence diversity was altered and clonal T-cell expansion was caused by ivuxolimab. The paper covers the monotherapy dose-escalation part of the phase I ivuxolimab trial, which included N of about 50 patients. The investigation overall reported the following: Low levels of normalized T-cell clonal expansion were also shown by some nonresponding patients. On average, CD8+ T cells showed more expanded clones than CD4+ T cells after ivuxolimab. The antigen specificity of the clonally expanded peripheral T cells was not determined. In the 0.1-3.0 mg/kg groups, partial responders were among the patients with the lowest normalized peripheral clonal expansion, particularly in CD8+ T cells. At doses from 0.1 to 3.0 mg/kg, clonal expansion was seen in both CD4+ and CD8+ blood T cells between baseline and week 6.

Including the terminal cysteine and phenylalanine, the CDR3 comprises 14 residues. Only the CDR3 DNA is retained, 42 bases long and in frame from the first base. CDR1 and CDR2 were assigned from the germline V gene as MNHEY and SVGAGI. V lost 7 bases and J lost 3 bases; the stretch between them is 16 bases long. The trial excluded patients who had a history of autoimmune disease or were on systemic immunosuppression. Peripheral blood for TCR sequencing was collected from all dose cohorts at baseline, on cycle 4 day 1, and on cycle 7 day 1. Samples came from an open-label, multicenter, first-in-human phase I dose-escalation trial of ivuxolimab. The trial enrolled adults with locally advanced or metastatic head and neck squamous cell, hepatocellular, melanoma or renal cell carcinoma. Before TCR sequencing, CD4+ T cells and CD8+ T cells from peripheral blood were sorted into separate populations. To sequence the TCRbeta CDR3 region, genomic DNA was isolated from the sorted cells. TCRbeta CDR3 regions were sequenced using the immunoSEQ Assay. In its TCRdb copy, this immuneACCESS table keeps in-frame sequences only and misses some clones. Where compared with another copy, unresolved V genes explain less than half of these, and the others have no known cause. Here the sample has more than 65,000 clones; around 89% occur a single time. The top ten hold 0.3% to 0.45% of the sample.

In this chain, TRBV6-5 is recombined with TRBJ2-7; the D call is possibly TRBD1 or TRBD2, each sharing 7 bases. Sequences were derived from CD4+ or CD8+ T cells sorted from blood, sampled in a trial of the OX40 agonist ivuxolimab. This TCR was sampled from an adult with an advanced solid tumor such as melanoma, head and neck, liver or kidney cancer. The CDR3 region: CASTKGGGSYEQYF. The sequenced DNA is TGTGCCAGCACCAAAGGGGGCGGGAGCTACGAGCAGTACTTC.